Below, 26 T cell receptor beta chains from the same sample are listed, as sequenced in a study of CD8 T cells in ankylosing spondylitis. Overall study findings and caveats: In ankylosing spondylitis blood, a motif of roughly eight highly homologous TCR beta variants appeared characteristic.

TCRdb ran MiXCR on the 5' RACE reads and lists one entry per CDR3 protein. This table has some 800,000 distinct CDR3 sequences, roughly 12% appearing once. No cognate antigen is known for these TCRs. What was sequenced was blood, either unsorted or a sorted T cell fraction (not recorded which). The receptors originated from a male donor with ankylosing spondylitis.

This clonotype was counted a few times. The rearrangement joins TRBV4-2 to TRBJ1-4; D is unresolved. Germline V gene data show CDR1 as LGHNA and CDR2 as YNFKEQ. This CDR3 region has 15 residues. V lost 1 base, J lost 3 bases, and 9 bases lay in between. Written as DNA, the CDR3 is TGTGCCAGCAGCCAAGCGCCGGACCCTAATGAAAAACTGTTTTTT. Translating gives CASSQAPDPNEKLFF.

The sample holds many counts of this clonotype. The J gene is TRBJ1-2, the V gene TRBV5-1; 8 bases are a match to TRBD1. From germline, CDR1 is SGHRS and CDR2 YFSETQ. The CDR3 loop spans 13 amino acids. The V gene end was trimmed by 4 bases and the J gene end by 8 bases; junction bases not matched to a gene: 7. The CDR3 reads CASSADRGLGYTF. CDR3 sequence (DNA): TGCGCCAGCAGCGCAGACAGGGGTTTGGGCTACACCTTC.

This clonotype was seen a few times. This chain joins TRBV20-1 and TRBJ2-3; 9 positions match TRBD2. From germline, CDR1 is DFQATT and CDR2 SNEGSKA (reference sequence). V trimming: 3 bases; J trimming: 0 bases; junction bases outside the gene matches: 19. The CDR3 totals 20 residues. The CDR3 nucleotides read TGCAGTGCTAGGCCCTTCCCCTTCGAGCGGGAGGTTGCTAGCACAGATACGCAGTATTTT. Amino acid sequence: CSARPFPFEREVASTDTQYF.

This clonotype appeared many times. This rearrangement joins TRBV9 to TRBJ2-3; 9 nucleotides match TRBD1. Germline CDR1 and CDR2: SGDLS and YYNGEE. The J segment lost 4 bases and the V segment lost 1 base, leaving 1 base of the junction unmatched. This CDR3 comprises 14 residues. CDR3 coding DNA: TGTGCCAGCAGCGTAAGACAGGGGGCAGATACGCAGTATTTT. Protein: CASSVRQGADTQYF.

This clonotype has a handful of counts. V and J are TRBV24-1 and TRBJ1-2; no definite D call. Germline-derived CDR1 and CDR2 are KGHDR and SFDVKD. Between the trimmed V and J ends, which lost 1 base and 6 bases, there was a span of 11 bases. The CDR3 length is 14 residues. CDR3 residues: CATSDFPFQDGYTF. The CDR3 DNA is TGTGCCACCAGTGATTTCCCCTTTCAGGATGGCTACACCTTC.

This clonotype came up many times. This chain connects TRBV29-1 to TRBJ1-1; weak D call: TRBD1 (6 bases). Looked up from germline, CDR1 is SQVTM and CDR2 is ANQGSEA. Trimming removed 4 bases at V and 6 bases at J, with 18 bases between. This CDR3 region has 14 residues. CDR3 amino acids: CSVVRDKSFSEAFF. The CDR3 DNA reads as TGCAGCGTTGTAAGGGACAAGAGTTTTTCTGAAGCTTTCTTT.

The J gene is TRBJ2-2, the V gene TRBV5-1; D not certain. CDR1 is SGHRS and CDR2 is YFSETQ in the germline V gene. Between the trimmed V and J ends, which lost 3 bases and 7 bases, there was a span of 19 bases. The CDR3 sequence is 16 residues long. CDR3 bases: TGCGCCAGCAGCTCCTTAGAGCCCACCCAAGGCGGGGAGCTGTTTTTT. It translates to CASSSLEPTQGGELFF.

The V and J genes are TRBV4-2 and TRBJ1-3; D remains ambiguous. Trimming took off 7 bases at V and 0 bases at J, with 16 bases between the two ends. This CDR3 is built from 16 residues. Germline CDR1 reads LGHNA; CDR2 reads YNFKEQ. The CDR3 loop is CASTTRVFSSGNTIYF. DNA of the CDR3: TGTGCCAGCACCACACGGGTGTTCAGCTCTGGAAACACCATATATTTT.

The chain uses TRBV20-1 and TRBJ1-2; possibly TRBD1 for D (5 bases). The CDR3 covers 13 residues. Germline values: CDR1 DFQATT, CDR2 SNEGSKA (reference sequence). The V end lost 8 bases, the J end lost 4 bases, and 17 bases lay between the germline ends. The CDR3 DNA reads TGCAGTACCTTCAGGGATGGTAGCTATGGCTACACCTTC. Translation gives CSTFRDGSYGYTF.

This clonotype has just a few counts. CDR3 amino acids: CASTQGNEQYF. Here the CDR3 DNA reads TGTGCCAGCACTCAGGGAAACGAGCAGTACTTC. The rearrangement uses TRBV6-5 and TRBJ2-7; tentative D call: TRBD1 (5 bases). V was shortened by 7 bases and J by 5 bases, with 9 bases between the two germline ends. CDR3 length: 11 amino acids. Germline CDR1 and CDR2: MNHEY and SVGAGI.

This clonotype came up a few times. The V and J genes are TRBV7-2 and TRBJ2-1; no firm D call. The germline gives CDR1 SGHTA, CDR2 FQGNSA. With 5 bases removed from V and 6 bases from J, the gap between germline ends came to 8 bases. This CDR3 is 12 amino acids long. CDR3 sequence reads: CASSTYLNEQFF. Here the CDR3 DNA reads TGTGCCAGCAGCACCTATCTCAATGAGCAGTTCTTC.

In this sample, this clonotype turned up many times. This chain uses TRBV7-9 with TRBJ1-6; possible D gene TRBD1, 6 bases. The CDR3 loop spans 16 amino acids. V lost 4 bases and J lost 0, with 10 bases in between. Germline V gene lookup returns CDR1 SEHNR and CDR2 FQNEAQ (reference sequence). The CDR3 sequence is CASSWDKSSYNSPLHF. CDR3 nucleotide sequence: TGTGCCAGCAGCTGGGACAAGAGCTCCTATAATTCACCCCTCCACTTT.

The sample holds one count of this clonotype. V and J are TRBV6-5 and TRBJ1-1, with TRBD1 matching 8 bases. J lost 4 bases, V lost 4 bases, and 5 bases had no gene match. CDR3 length: 14 amino acids. Germline-derived CDR1 and CDR2 are MNHEY and SVGAGI. The CDR3 here is CASSFRGLGTEAFF. The CDR3 region has the DNA TGTGCCAGCAGTTTCAGGGGGCTGGGCACTGAAGCTTTCTTT.

This clonotype was counted at least ten times. The rearrangement joins TRBV5-1 to TRBJ1-4, with no clear D. Germline CDR1 and CDR2: SGHRS and YFSETQ. The CDR3 sequence is 14 residues long. With 4 bases removed from V and 12 bases from J, the gap between germline ends came to 19 bases. The CDR3 DNA sequence: TGCGCCAGCAGCACCTCGGGCGGTCCCTCTCAACTGTTTTTT. This codes for CASSTSGGPSQLFF.

The J gene is TRBJ2-3, the V gene TRBV5-1, with D perhaps matching TRBD1 or TRBD2 (5 bases each). The CDR3 length is 14 residues. CDR1 is SGHRS and CDR2 is YFSETQ in the germline V gene. With 4 bases removed from V and 2 bases from J, the gap between germline ends came to 11 bases. The CDR3 DNA follows: TGCGCCAGCAGCCCAATGGGACCCACAGATACGCAGTATTTT. This codes for CASSPMGPTDTQYF.

This clonotype has a handful of counts. This sequence joins TRBV7-9 and TRBJ2-1; TRBD2 agrees at 13 bases. Germline CDR1 SEHNR, CDR2 FQNEAQ (reference sequence). J lost 6 bases, V lost 4 bases, and 6 bases had no gene match. The CDR3 extends over 16 amino acids. DNA of the CDR3: TGTGCCAGCAGCTCTTGGACTAGCGGGGGTCCCAATGAGCAGTTCTTC. It yields the protein CASSSWTSGGPNEQFF.

This sequence joins TRBV11-1 and TRBJ2-1, with TRBD1 identical over 10 bases. This CDR3 spans 19 amino acids. CDR1 is SGHAT, CDR2 FQDESV, per germline (reference sequence). J gave up 0 bases and V 5 bases, and 13 bases lay outside the gene matches. The CDR3 region has the DNA TGTGCCAGCAGCCCATCCTGGACAGGGGGGGTGAGCTCCTACAATGAGCAGTTCTTC. It specifies CASSPSWTGGVSSYNEQFF.

This clonotype was counted many times. J is TRBJ1-2 and V is TRBV20-1; tentative D call: TRBD1 (5 bases). The CDR3 spans 12 residues. In germline, CDR1 is DFQATT, CDR2 SNEGSKA (reference sequence). Trimming removed 3 bases at V and 3 bases at J, with 8 bases between. Here the CDR3 DNA reads TGCAGTGCTAGTAAGGGACACTATGGCTACACCTTC. This codes for CSASKGHYGYTF.

J is TRBJ1-1 and V is TRBV20-1; D uncertain. The germline CDR1 and CDR2 sequences are DFQATT and SNEGSKA (reference sequence). The CDR3 length is 12 residues. V was cut by 0 bases and J by 7 bases, with 9 bases left in between. CDR3 sequence (DNA): TGCAGTGCTAGAGATCTTTATCTTGAAGCTTTCTTT. Its translation: CSARDLYLEAFF.

This clonotype occurred many times. CDR3 region: CSARDREEEKLFF. CDR3 coding DNA: TGCAGTGCTAGGGACAGGGAGGAGGAAAAACTGTTTTTT. This sequence joins TRBV20-1 and TRBJ1-4; TRBD1 agrees at 8 bases. J was trimmed by 8 bases and V by 3 bases; bases with no gene match: 5. CDR3 length: 13 amino acids. CDR1 is DFQATT and CDR2 is SNEGSKA in the germline V gene (reference sequence).

The chain joins TRBV6-5 to TRBJ1-6; possible D gene TRBD1, 5 bases. Trimming pared 2 bases from V and 5 bases from J, leaving 7 bases between. The CDR3 length is 14 residues. Germline values: CDR1 MNHEY, CDR2 SVGAGI. CDR3 in amino acids: CASSYETDNSPLHF. The CDR3 DNA reads TGTGCCAGCAGTTACGAGACAGATAATTCACCCCTCCACTTT.

This clonotype was observed a handful of times. The chain uses TRBV20-1 and TRBJ2-3; a possible D gene is TRBD1 (6 bases). With 0 bases removed from V and 2 bases from J, the gap between germline ends came to 12 bases. Germline V CDR1 and CDR2: DFQATT, SNEGSKA (reference sequence). The CDR3 loop spans 15 amino acids. The CDR3 protein is CSARDRRTATDTQYF. In nucleotides, the CDR3 is TGCAGTGCTAGAGATCGCCGGACAGCCACAGATACGCAGTATTTT.

This clonotype occurred a few times. The chain combines TRBV11-1 with TRBJ2-2, with TRBD2 matching 11 bases. Trimming cost V 5 bases and J 1 base; bases outside gene matches: 9. The CDR3 is 18 amino acids. CDR1 and CDR2 (germline): SGHAT, FQDESV (reference sequence). The CDR3 reads CASSRQGTSGGNTGELFF. The CDR3 DNA follows: TGTGCCAGCAGCCGCCAAGGGACTAGCGGAGGGAACACCGGGGAGCTGTTTTTT.

Only a few counts were recorded for this clonotype. This chain uses TRBV5-1 with TRBJ1-2; 7 positions match TRBD1. Germline V CDR1 and CDR2: SGHRS, YFSETQ. The CDR3 is made up of 13 amino acids. The V gene end was trimmed by 7 bases and the J gene end by 6 bases; junction bases not matched to a gene: 9. The DNA of the CDR3 is TGCGCCAGCGGAGACAGGGTGGAGGATGGCTACACCTTC. Translation: CASGDRVEDGYTF.

There are many counts of this clonotype. The chain uses TRBV12-3 or TRBV12-4 and TRBJ2-5, with D possibly matching TRBD2 (7 bases). V dropped 6 bases and J dropped 5 bases, with 19 bases sitting between them. There are 15 residues in the CDR3. CDR3 sequence (DNA): TGTGCCAGCAGCTACAGGGCGCGGGGGCCGGAGACCCAGTACTTC. As protein: CASSYRARGPETQYF.

This clonotype was seen repeatedly, ten times or more. Relative to the germline gene, one junction end is altered; a read error may explain this. DNA for the CDR3: TGCGCCAGCAGCCAATATTGGGGGACTAGCGGAAACTACATTGAGCAGTTCTTC. Protein sequence: CASSQYWGTSGNYIEQFF. This chain connects TRBV4-3 to TRBJ2-1, with 11 bases identical to TRBD2. Germline CDR1 LGHNA, CDR2 YSLEER. The CDR3 length is 18 residues.